This note documents a single TCR beta chain sequence. What it binds is unknown. It was with 60 Vbeta and 13 Jbeta primers that the PCR ran. Assay: immunoSEQ multiplex PCR; the TCRdb copy retains only in-frame clones and omits some. The sample contains around 59,000 clones, about four fifths of which appear only once. The data derive from a study of cytomegalovirus exposure and HLA in healthy donors. Across the study: Of all 398 donors who were genotyped, roughly 81% belonged to the Caucasian-associated ancestry cluster.

Study outcomes and limitations: TRBV6-2, TRBV6-3 and some other V segments were excluded as indistinguishable. Analysis performed later showed TCR beta chains linked to HLA being more clonally expanded than equally common others.

The CDR3 sequence is 11 residues long. Germline CDR1 reads MNHNY; CDR2 reads SVGAGI (reference sequence). The sample taken for sequencing was PBMCs. This sequence was found in a woman between 35 and 50 years old in good health and CMV-seronegative. The chain has TRBV6-6 and TRBJ2-5, with D perhaps being TRBD1 or TRBD2 (5 bases each). The assigned J gene may be wrong: the sequence end matches TRBJ2-7 better. The CDR3 DNA reads TGTGCCAGCAGTTACGGGGGCGAGCAGTACTTC. Translation gives CASSYGGEQYF.